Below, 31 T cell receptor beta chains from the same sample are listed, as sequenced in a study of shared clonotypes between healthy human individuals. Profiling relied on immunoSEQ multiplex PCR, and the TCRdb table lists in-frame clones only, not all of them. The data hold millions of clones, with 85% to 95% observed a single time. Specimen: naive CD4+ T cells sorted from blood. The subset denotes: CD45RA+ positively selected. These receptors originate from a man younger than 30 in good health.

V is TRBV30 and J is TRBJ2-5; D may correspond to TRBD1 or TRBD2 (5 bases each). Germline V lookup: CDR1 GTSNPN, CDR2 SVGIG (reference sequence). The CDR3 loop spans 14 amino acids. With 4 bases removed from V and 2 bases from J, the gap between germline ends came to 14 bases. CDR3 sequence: CAWKRDQAQETQYF. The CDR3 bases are TGTGCCTGGAAAAGGGACCAGGCGCAAGAGACCCAGTACTTC. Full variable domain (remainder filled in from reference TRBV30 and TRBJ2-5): SQTIHQWPATLVQPVGSPLSLECTVEGTSNPNLYWYRQAAGRGLQLLFYSVGIGQISSEVPQNLSASRPQDRQFILSSKKLLLSDSGFYLCAWKRDQAQETQYFGPGTRLLVL.

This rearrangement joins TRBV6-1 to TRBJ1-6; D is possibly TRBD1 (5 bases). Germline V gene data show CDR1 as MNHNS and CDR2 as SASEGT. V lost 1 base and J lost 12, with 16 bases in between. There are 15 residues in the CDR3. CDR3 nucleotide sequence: TGTGCCAGCAGTGAAGTGCTGGGGCAGGGAGTACCCCTCCACTTT. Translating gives CASSEVLGQGVPLHF.

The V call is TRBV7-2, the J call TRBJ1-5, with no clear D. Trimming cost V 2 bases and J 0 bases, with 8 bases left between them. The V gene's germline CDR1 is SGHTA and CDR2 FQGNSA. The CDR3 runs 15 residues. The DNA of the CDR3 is TGTGCCAGCAGCTTAAGTGGGGTTAGCAATCAGCCCCAGCATTTT. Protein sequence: CASSLSGVSNQPQHF.

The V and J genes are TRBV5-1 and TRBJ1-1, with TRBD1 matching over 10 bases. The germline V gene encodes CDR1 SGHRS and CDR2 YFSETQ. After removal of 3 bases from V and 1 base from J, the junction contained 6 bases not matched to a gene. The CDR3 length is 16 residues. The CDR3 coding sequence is TGCGCCAGCAGCTCAAGACGGACAGGGGGGAACACTGAAGCTTTCTTT. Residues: CASSSRRTGGNTEAFF. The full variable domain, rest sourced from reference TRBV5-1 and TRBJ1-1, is KAGVTQTPRYLIKTRGQQVTLSCSPISGHRSVSWYQQTPGQGLQFLFEYFSETQRNKGNFPGRFSGRQFSNSRSEMNVSTLELGDSALYLCASSSRRTGGNTEAFFGQGTRLTVV.

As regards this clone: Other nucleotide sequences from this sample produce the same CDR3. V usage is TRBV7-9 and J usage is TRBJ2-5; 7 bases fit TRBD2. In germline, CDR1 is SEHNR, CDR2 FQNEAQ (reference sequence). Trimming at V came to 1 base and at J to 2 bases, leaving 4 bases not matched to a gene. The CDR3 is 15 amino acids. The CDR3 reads CASSLELAVQETQYF. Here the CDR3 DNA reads TGTGCCAGCAGCTTAGAGCTAGCGGTACAAGAGACCCAGTACTTC.

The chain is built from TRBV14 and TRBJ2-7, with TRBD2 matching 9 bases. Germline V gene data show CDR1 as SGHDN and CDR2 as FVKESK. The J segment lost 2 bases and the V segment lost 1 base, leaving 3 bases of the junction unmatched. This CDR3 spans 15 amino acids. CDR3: CASSQGRGGTYEQYF. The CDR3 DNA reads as TGTGCCAGCAGCCAAGGGCGGGGGGGAACCTACGAGCAGTACTTC.

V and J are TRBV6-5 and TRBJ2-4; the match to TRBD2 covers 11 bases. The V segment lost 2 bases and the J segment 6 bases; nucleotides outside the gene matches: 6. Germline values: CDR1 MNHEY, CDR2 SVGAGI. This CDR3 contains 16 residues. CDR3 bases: TGTGCCAGCAGTTACACCCGACTAGCGGGGAGAAACATTCAGTACTTC. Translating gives CASSYTRLAGRNIQYF.

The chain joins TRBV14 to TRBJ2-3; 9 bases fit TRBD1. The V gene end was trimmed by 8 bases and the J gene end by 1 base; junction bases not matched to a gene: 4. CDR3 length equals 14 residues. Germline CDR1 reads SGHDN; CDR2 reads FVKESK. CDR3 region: CASARDRGTDTQYF. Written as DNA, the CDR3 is TGTGCCAGCGCCCGGGACAGGGGCACAGATACGCAGTATTTT. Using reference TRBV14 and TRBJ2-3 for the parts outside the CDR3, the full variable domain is EAGVTQFPSHSVIEKGQTVTLRCDPISGHDNLYWYRRVMGKEIKFLLHFVKESKQDESGMPNNRFLAERTGGTYSTLKVQPAELEDSGVYFCASARDRGTDTQYFGPGTRLTVL.

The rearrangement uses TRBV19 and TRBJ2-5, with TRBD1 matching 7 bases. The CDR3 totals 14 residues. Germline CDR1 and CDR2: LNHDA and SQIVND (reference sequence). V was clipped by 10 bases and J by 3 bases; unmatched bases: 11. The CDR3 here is CATHPTGREETQYF. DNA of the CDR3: TGTGCCACCCACCCGACAGGGAGAGAAGAGACCCAGTACTTC.

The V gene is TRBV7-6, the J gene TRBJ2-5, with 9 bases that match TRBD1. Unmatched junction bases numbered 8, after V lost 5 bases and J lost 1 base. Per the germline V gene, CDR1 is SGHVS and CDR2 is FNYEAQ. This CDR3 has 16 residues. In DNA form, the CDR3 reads TGTGCCAGCAGCAAATCCGGGGACAGGGCCCAAGAGACCCAGTACTTC. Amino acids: CASSKSGDRAQETQYF.

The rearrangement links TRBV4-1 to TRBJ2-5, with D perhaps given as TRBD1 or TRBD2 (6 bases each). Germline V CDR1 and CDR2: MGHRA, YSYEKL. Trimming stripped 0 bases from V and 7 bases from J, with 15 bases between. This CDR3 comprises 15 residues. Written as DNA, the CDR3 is TGCGCCAGCAGCCAAGAGGGGGGCCTCTGGGGGACCCAGTACTTC. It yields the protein CASSQEGGLWGTQYF.

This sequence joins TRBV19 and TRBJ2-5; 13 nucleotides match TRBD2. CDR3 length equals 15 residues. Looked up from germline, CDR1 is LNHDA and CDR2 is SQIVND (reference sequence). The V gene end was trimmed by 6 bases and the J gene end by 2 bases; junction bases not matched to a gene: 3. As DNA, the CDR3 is TGTGCCAGTAGCCCGACTAGCGGGGGGCAAGAGACCCAGTACTTC. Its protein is CASSPTSGGQETQYF. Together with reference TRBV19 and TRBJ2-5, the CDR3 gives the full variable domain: DGGITQSPKYLFRKEGQNVTLSCEQNLNHDAMYWYRQDPGQGLRLIYYSQIVNDFQKGDIAEGYSVSREKKESFPLTVTSAQKNPTAFYLCASSPTSGGQETQYFGPGTRLLVL.

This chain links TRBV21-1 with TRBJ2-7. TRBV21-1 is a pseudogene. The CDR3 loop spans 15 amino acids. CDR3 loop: CANRVQQGGTHEQYF. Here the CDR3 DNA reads TGTGCCAACAGGGTCCAACAGGGCGGGACCCACGAGCAGTACTTC.

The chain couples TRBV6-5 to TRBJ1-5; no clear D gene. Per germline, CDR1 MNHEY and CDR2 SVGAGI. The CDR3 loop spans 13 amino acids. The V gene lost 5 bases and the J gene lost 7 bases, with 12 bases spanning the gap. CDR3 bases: TGTGCCAGCAGTCGCCGGGAACAGCAGCCCCAGCATTTT. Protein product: CASSRREQQPQHF.

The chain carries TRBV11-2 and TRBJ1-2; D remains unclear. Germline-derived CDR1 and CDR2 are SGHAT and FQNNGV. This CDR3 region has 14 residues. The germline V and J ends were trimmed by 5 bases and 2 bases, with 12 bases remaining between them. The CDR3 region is CASSREDGNYGYTF. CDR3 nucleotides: TGTGCCAGCAGCCGGGAGGACGGGAACTATGGCTACACCTTC.

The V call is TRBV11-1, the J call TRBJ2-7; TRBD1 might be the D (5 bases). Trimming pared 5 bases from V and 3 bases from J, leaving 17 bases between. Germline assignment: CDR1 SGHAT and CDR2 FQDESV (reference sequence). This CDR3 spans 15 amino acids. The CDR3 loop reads CASSPLGEKDYEQYF. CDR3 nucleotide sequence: TGTGCCAGCAGCCCCCTAGGGGAAAAGGACTACGAGCAGTACTTC.

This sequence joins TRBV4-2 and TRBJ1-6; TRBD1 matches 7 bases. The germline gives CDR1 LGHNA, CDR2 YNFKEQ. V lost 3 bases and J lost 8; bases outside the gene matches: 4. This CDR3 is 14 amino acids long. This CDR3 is CASSQQGDDSPLHF. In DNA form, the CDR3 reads TGTGCCAGCAGCCAGCAGGGGGATGATTCACCCCTCCACTTT.

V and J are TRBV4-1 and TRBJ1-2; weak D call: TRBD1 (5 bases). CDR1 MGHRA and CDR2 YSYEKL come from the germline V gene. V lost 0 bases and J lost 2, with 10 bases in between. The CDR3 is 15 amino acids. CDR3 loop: CASSQEVTENYGYTF. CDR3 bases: TGCGCCAGCAGCCAAGAGGTGACAGAGAACTATGGCTACACCTTC.

CDR3 amino acids: CASSSGQYHGNTEAFF. The DNA for the CDR3 is TGTGCCAGCAGTTCAGGACAGTATCATGGAAACACTGAAGCTTTCTTT. The chain employs TRBV2 and TRBJ1-1; D perhaps matches TRBD1 (6 bases). V was trimmed by 5 bases and J by 2 bases, leaving 18 bases between them. Germline values: CDR1 SNHLY, CDR2 FYNNEI. There are 16 residues in the CDR3.

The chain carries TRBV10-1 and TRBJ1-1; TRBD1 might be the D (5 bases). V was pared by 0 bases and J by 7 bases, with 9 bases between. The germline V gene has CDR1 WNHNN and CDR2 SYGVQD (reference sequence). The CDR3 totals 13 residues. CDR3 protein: CASSESSTDEAFF. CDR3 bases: TGCGCCAGCAGTGAGTCCTCGACAGATGAAGCTTTCTTT.

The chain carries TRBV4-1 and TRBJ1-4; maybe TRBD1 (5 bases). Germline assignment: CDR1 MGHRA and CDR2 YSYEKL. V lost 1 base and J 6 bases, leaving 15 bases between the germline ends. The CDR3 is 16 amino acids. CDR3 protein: CASSQGGRGLDEKLFF. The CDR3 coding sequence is TGCGCCAGCAGCCAAGGGGGCCGGGGTTTGGATGAAAAACTGTTTTTT.

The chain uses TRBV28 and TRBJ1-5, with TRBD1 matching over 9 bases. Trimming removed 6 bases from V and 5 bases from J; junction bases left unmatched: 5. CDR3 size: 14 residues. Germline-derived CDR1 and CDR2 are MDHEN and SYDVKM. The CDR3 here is CASRPGTGHQPQHF. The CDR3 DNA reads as TGTGCCAGCAGACCCGGGACAGGGCATCAGCCCCAGCATTTT.

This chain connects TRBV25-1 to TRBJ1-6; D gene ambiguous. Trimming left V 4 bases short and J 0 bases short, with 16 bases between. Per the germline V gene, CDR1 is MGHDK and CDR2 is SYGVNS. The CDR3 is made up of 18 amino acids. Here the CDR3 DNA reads TGTGCCAGCAGTGGCGAACTCAAGGCGAGCTCCTATAATTCACCCCTCCACTTT. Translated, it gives CASSGELKASSYNSPLHF.

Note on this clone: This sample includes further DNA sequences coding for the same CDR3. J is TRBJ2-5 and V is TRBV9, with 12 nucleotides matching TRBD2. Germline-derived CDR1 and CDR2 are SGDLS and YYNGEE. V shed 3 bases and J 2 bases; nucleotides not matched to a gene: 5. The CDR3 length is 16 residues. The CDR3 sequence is CASSAGLAGVQETQYF. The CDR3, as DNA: TGTGCCAGCAGCGCGGGACTAGCGGGCGTACAAGAGACCCAGTACTTC.

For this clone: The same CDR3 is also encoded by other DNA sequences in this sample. As DNA, the CDR3 is TGCGCCAGCAGCTTGGAGACTAGCGGTTCCTACGAGCAGTACTTC. Residues: CASSLETSGSYEQYF. The chain recombines TRBV5-1 with TRBJ2-7; TRBD2 aligns across 9 bases. V gave up 0 bases and J gave up 1 base; unmatched junction bases: 2. CDR1 and CDR2 (germline): SGHRS, YFSETQ. The CDR3 contains 15 residues.

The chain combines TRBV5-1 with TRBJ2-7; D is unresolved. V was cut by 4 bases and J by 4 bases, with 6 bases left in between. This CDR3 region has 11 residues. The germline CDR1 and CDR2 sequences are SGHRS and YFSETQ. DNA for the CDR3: TGCGCCAGCAGCAAGGAGTACGAGCAGTACTTC. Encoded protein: CASSKEYEQYF.

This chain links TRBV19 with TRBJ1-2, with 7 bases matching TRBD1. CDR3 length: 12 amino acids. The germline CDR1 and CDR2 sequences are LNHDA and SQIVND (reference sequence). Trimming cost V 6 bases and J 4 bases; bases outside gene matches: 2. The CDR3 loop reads CASSGQAYGYTF. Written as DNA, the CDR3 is TGTGCCAGTAGCGGACAGGCCTATGGCTACACCTTC.

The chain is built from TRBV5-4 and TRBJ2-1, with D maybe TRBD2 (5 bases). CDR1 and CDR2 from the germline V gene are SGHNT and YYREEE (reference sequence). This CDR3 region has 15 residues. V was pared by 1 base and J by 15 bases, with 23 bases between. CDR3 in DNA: TGTGCCAGCAGCTTGAGGTCTGAGGCAACCCGAAGCGGGTTCTTC. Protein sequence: CASSLRSEATRSGFF.

For the CDR3, the DNA is TGCGCCAGCAGCCTCCGGGGGGGTCCGGGACTAGGTTCCTACAATGAGCAGTTCTTC. Translation gives CASSLRGGPGLGSYNEQFF. The gene calls are TRBV4-1 and TRBJ2-1, with 8 bases fitting TRBD2. The CDR3 sequence is 19 residues long. Germline loops: CDR1 MGHRA, CDR2 YSYEKL. V was clipped by 4 bases and J by 1 base; unmatched bases: 15.

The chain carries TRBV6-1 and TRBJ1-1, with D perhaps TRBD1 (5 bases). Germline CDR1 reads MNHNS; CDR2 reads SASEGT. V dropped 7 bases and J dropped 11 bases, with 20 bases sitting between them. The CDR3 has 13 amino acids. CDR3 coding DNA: TGTGCCAGCACAAAGGAAGGGGTCCCCGGGGCTTTCTTT. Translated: CASTKEGVPGAFF.

CDR3 sequence: CASSLLPGVPYEQYF. In DNA, the CDR3 is TGTGCCAGCAGCTTATTGCCAGGGGTTCCCTACGAGCAGTACTTC. This chain uses TRBV7-2 with TRBJ2-7, with D perhaps matching TRBD1 (6 bases). There are 15 residues in the CDR3. CDR1 SGHTA and CDR2 FQGNSA come from the germline V gene. Trimming removed 2 bases at V and 2 bases at J, with 13 bases between.